These T cell receptor beta chains were read from a single sample in a study of T cells after posttransplantation cyclophosphamide. TCRdb's copy holds only in-frame clones and misses some; the assay was immunoSEQ multiplex PCR. This repertoire holds about 44,000 clones, and none appear only once. Sequencing used PBMCs. Receptors were obtained from a man aged 35 to 55 in good health, CMV-negative, and a related stem cell transplant donor. The CDR3 runs from the conserved cysteine through the conserved F or W. Fields, in order: CDR3 DNA, CDR3 protein, D gene, V gene, J gene, clone size. A D gene is named only where the DNA matches it firmly. Clone size appears in some rows only: once, few, many, or a class for an expanded clone.

CDR3nt: TGTGCCAGCAGTCAGACAGGGGGATACTATGGCTACACCTTC
CDR3aa: CASSQTGGYYGYTF
d_gene: TRBD1
v_gene: TRBV6-5
j_gene: TRBJ1-2
abundance: many

CDR3nt: TGCGCCAGCAATGGGGGGACAGGGTCAGATACGCAGTATTTT
CDR3aa: CASNGGTGSDTQYF
d_gene: TRBD1
v_gene: TRBV5-1
j_gene: TRBJ2-3
abundance: many

CDR3nt: TGCAGCGTTCGCAGGCATATGAACACCGGGGAGCTGTTTTTT
CDR3aa: CSVRRHMNTGELFF
d_gene: -
v_gene: TRBV29-1
j_gene: TRBJ2-2
abundance: -

CDR3nt: TGTGCCAGCAGTTACCGGACTAGCGGGTATGAGACCCAGTACTTC
CDR3aa: CASSYRTSGYETQYF
d_gene: TRBD2
v_gene: TRBV6-5
j_gene: TRBJ2-5
abundance: many

CDR3nt: TGTGCCAGCTCACCCCTCGGGGATGGGGCCAACGTCCTGACTTTC
CDR3aa: CASSPLGDGANVLTF
d_gene: -
v_gene: TRBV18
j_gene: TRBJ2-6
abundance: many

CDR3nt: TGTGCCTGGGGGGGACAATTTGAGACCCAGTACTTC
CDR3aa: CAWGGQFETQYF
d_gene: -
v_gene: TRBV30
j_gene: TRBJ2-5
abundance: many

CDR3nt: TGCGCCAGCAGCCAAGAGTCGCCTACTAGCGGGTTCTACAATGAGCAGTTCTTC
CDR3aa: CASSQESPTSGFYNEQFF
d_gene: TRBD2
v_gene: TRBV4-1
j_gene: TRBJ2-1
abundance: many

CDR3nt: TGTGCCAGCAGTAGCGGGGGGCCAGTAAATGAGCAGTTCTTC
CDR3aa: CASSSGGPVNEQFF
d_gene: TRBD2
v_gene: TRBV2
j_gene: TRBJ2-1
abundance: few

CDR3nt: TGTGCCAGTAGTAGTACCAGGGGAAAGACTGAAGCTTTCTTT
CDR3aa: CASSSTRGKTEAFF
d_gene: -
v_gene: TRBV19
j_gene: TRBJ1-1
abundance: many

CDR3nt: TGTGCCAGCAGCTTGCGGGCGGGGATGGCTAACTATGGCTACACCTTC
CDR3aa: CASSLRAGMANYGYTF
d_gene: -
v_gene: TRBV5-6
j_gene: TRBJ1-2
abundance: many